The entry below describes one TCR beta chain. No antigen is known for it. No per-base quality is available; no much larger clone lies one base away. These data are taken from a study of cytomegalovirus exposure and HLA in healthy donors (dated by TCRdb to 2016 to 2017). At the level of the whole study: According to an earlier analysis of 550 to 700 of the donors, about 190 million T cells yielded 120 million or so unique TCR beta sequences and approximately 280 Gb of sequence data. About 300 gigabases of sequencing data and around 87 million unique TCR sequences were included in an early release covering about 620 HLA-typed donors. Across approximately 420 genotyped donors of the cohort, an average of approximately 220,000 unique TCR beta nucleotide sequences per donor were sequenced, and approximately 17% of those sequences were non-productive. Along with the approximately 700-subject first cohort, a separate validation cohort of 120 different subjects was used. Donor age, sex, ethnicity and CMV serostatus were collected together with the repertoire data. A later genetic analysis used genome-wide SNP genotypes for 398 of the 666 donors, treating that subset as a discovery cohort. Class I and class II HLA loci were covered by the typing at four-digit resolution. The study was designed to test whether signatures of past pathogen exposure could be identified by cataloging public T cell receptors. The genetic ancestry cluster associated with self-reported Caucasian donors included roughly four fifths of the approximately 410 genotyped donors. Rather than using new phenotypic data, the later analysis identified candidate immune exposures from TCR beta sequences and from how often those sequences occurred across donors. The study used immunosequencing to profile the T cell repertoires of approximately 630 subjects and linked those repertoires to cytomegalovirus serostatus. The number of donors typed differed by locus, with roughly 620-630 for A, B, C, DRB1 and DQB1, 522 for DQA1, 600 to 610 for DPA1, and over 400 for DPB1. An earlier analysis of some 500 of the donors applied high-throughput TCR beta sequencing to assess whether each TCR beta V gene segment acted as functional or pseudogenic. Four or five DR-DQ haplotypes were handled as single units for association and clustering, since linkage in the cohort was strong. A later analysis re-examined previously published TCR beta repertoires from just over 650 donors and added high-resolution HLA genotyping to investigate patterns of TCR occurrence. Every repertoire in the discovery cohort had been generated on one and the same sequencing platform. The study combined high-throughput TCR immunosequencing, statistical association of individual TCRs with disease status, and machine learning to predict cytomegalovirus infection status. The paper as a whole reports these results and caveats: The authors suggested that the approach could potentially be extended to other disease states and immunological phenotypes. Correlated functional status among segregating V segments might reflect linkage disequilibrium, but an unknown experimental factor could not be ruled out. A later genetic analysis reported fewer N-insertions in productive TCRs among donors in an Asian-associated ancestry cluster than the roughly 700-donor mean. In a later analysis, TCR association rates were found to vary across HLA loci, with the most associated TCRs seen for DRB1 alleles and the fewest for HLA-C alleles. In vitro tests confirmed that three of the cytomegalovirus-associated TCR beta chains recognize cytomegalovirus antigens. The 87-base-pair reads could not distinguish some IMGT-functional V segments, including TRBV6-2 and TRBV6-3, so those segments were excluded. The study listed 164 TCR beta chains as associated with cytomegalovirus. Only TCR beta chains were sequenced in this cohort, and the absence of alpha or paired-chain data limited detectable features. Roughly uniform sequencing depth across donors was assumed in presence/absence analyses, although this assumption may not hold. Cytomegalovirus status was reported to be diagnosed by the classifier with high specificity and sensitivity in both the original and validation cohorts. HLA typing was unavailable for some donors at each locus, so association tests used only the typed subset. In a later analysis, around 17,000 TCR beta sequences were associated with specific HLA alleles at a false discovery rate of 0.05. The only immune exposure information available for the cohort was CMV serostatus. Across donors, most TCR sequences were observed very rarely, whereas some public TCRs were present in many individuals. An earlier analysis of approximately 500 of the donors showed that most TCR beta V segments appeared in productive rearrangements either about 87% or about 30% of the time, which broadly matched IMGT annotations. A group of highly shared sequence variants was considered likely to be a technical artifact of the sequencing pipeline. When HLA alleles, especially DR and DQ, strongly co-occurred, TCR associations were difficult to assign to individual alleles. Most CMV-associated TCR beta chains appeared to be HLA-restricted in a later analysis, and the HLA associations seemed to be driven largely by CMV exposure. A further reported finding was that TCR beta sequences accurately predicted the HLA-A and HLA-B alleles for most subjects in the first cohort. The earlier analysis of 450 to 700 of the donors excluded around 17 rarely observed V segments, including chromosome 9 orphons, because counts were too low. In a later analysis, several top co-occurrence clusters were reported to appear linked to parvovirus B19, influenza, CMV and Epstein-Barr virus. An association between a missense DCLRE1C variant and V-gene and J-gene trimming of TCR beta chains was found in a later genetic analysis and replicated in an independent cohort. In a later analysis, HLA-associated TCR beta chains showed more clonal expansion and lower generation probabilities than non-associated chains that were equally common.

The germline V gene (reference sequence) supplies CDR1 SEHNR and CDR2 FQNEAQ. The CDR3, cysteine through phenylalanine, is 15 amino acids long. The only DNA kept is the CDR3, 45 bases in frame from the first base. The V end loses 8 bases and the J end loses 1 base, and a stretch of 17 bases separates them. In total, approximately 610 healthy bone marrow donors made up the cohort. At the time of sampling, all cohort members were nominally healthy, though unrecorded immune exposures were likely present. The donor was CMV seronegative and was included in the group of a few hundred seronegative cohort members. Every donor gave a peripheral blood sample, and the peripheral blood mononuclear cells from that sample were used for TCR beta sequencing. The Qiagen DNeasy Blood Extraction Kit was used to extract genomic DNA from the blood cell samples. The protocol used for the library was the immunoSEQ multiplex PCR assay. A mixture of 60 forward primers for TCR Vbeta segments and 13 reverse primers for TCR Jbeta segments was used in the multiplex PCR. Amplification of the CDR3 region of rearranged TCR beta genes was performed with a multiplex PCR assay on genomic DNA. The Illumina HiSeq System was used to sequence the amplified TCR beta libraries as 87-base-pair reads. As for the original processing: Across the 500 to 750 repertoires, a later analysis counted approximately 75 million unique TCR beta chains, 9.5 million to 12 million of which were shared by at least two donors. Raw reads were error-corrected and collapsed into unique sequences by a nearest-neighbor algorithm in which closely related sequences were merged to remove PCR and sequencing errors. V, D and J gene segments were assigned by aligning CDR3 sequences to IMGT reference sequences. Each retained sequence needed at least a six-nucleotide match to both a V gene segment and a J gene segment. A rearrangement counted as productive if the CDR3 had no stop codons and remained in frame with V and J, and every other rearrangement counted as non-productive. CDR3 was defined according to IMGT convention as the region running from the second conserved V-encoded cysteine to the conserved J-encoded phenylalanine. In an earlier analysis of around 540 of the donors, sequences lacking an unambiguous match to a single V gene segment were excluded. In an earlier analysis of a few hundred of the donors, V segments were called functional above 56.7% productive rearrangements and were called segregating when the between-donor standard deviation exceeded 5%. To diagnose cytomegalovirus status from the catalog of TCR beta chain sequences, a statistical classification framework was built. In a later analysis, TCR nucleotide sequences were compared against IMGT/GENE-DB human TR gene sequences so that V and J genes could be assigned. A later analysis assigned CDR3 sequences and most-parsimonious VDJ recombination scenarios with the TCRdist pipeline. A later analysis defined each TCR beta chain by its CDR3 amino acid sequence plus V-gene family, and excluded reads lacking a unique V-gene family. A later analysis removed 592 highly shared, low-generation-probability nucleotide sequences to deal with suspected cross-contamination and a sequencing artifact. A later analysis calculated a clonal expansion index for each public chain from normalized within-repertoire ranks of inferred template counts. Generation probabilities in a later analysis came from a VDJ recombination model fitted to out-of-frame rearrangements, and those results were checked against IGoR. A later analysis scored TCR-TCR, TCR-HLA and TCR-CMV co-occurrence with hypergeometric tests, applying a repertoire-size bias correction to TCR pairs. In a later analysis, false discovery rates were estimated by permuting HLA or CMV assignments 20 times. In a later analysis, co-occurring TCRs were grouped using DBSCAN, with TCRdist sequence similarity added in when clustering inside HLA-allele-positive subsets. Co-occurrence clustering excluded repertoires with fewer than 30,000 or more than 120,000 public chains, plus five with anomalous nucleotide sharing. TCRdb stores this immuneACCESS table with in-frame sequences only. Part of the clones is absent; in the studies checked, under half of the shortfall reflects unresolved V genes, and no reason is known for the rest. D and trimming were read from the DNA, whereas the V and J calls and clone size are those reported in that table. For this sample there are approximately 120,000 clones; roughly 80% appear just once. The ten most abundant clones make up about 1.7% of the sample.

The sequence derives from a man aged 18 to 29 in good health and CMV-seronegative. Here the chain combines TRBV7-9 and TRBJ1-1; the D gene is perhaps TRBD1, from 5 matching bases. What was sequenced was PBMCs. The CDR3 reads CASPPPAGSNTEAFF. The bases read TGTGCCAGCCCCCCCCCTGCAGGGTCGAACACTGAAGCTTTCTTT. With all but the CDR3 taken from the reference TRBV7-9 and TRBJ1-1 genes, the full variable domain is: DTGVSQNPRHKITKRGQNVTFRCDPISEHNRLYWYRQTLGQGPEFLTYFQNEAQLEKSRLLSDRFSAERPKGSFSTLEIQRTEQGDSAMYLCASPPPAGSNTEAFFGQGTRLTVV.